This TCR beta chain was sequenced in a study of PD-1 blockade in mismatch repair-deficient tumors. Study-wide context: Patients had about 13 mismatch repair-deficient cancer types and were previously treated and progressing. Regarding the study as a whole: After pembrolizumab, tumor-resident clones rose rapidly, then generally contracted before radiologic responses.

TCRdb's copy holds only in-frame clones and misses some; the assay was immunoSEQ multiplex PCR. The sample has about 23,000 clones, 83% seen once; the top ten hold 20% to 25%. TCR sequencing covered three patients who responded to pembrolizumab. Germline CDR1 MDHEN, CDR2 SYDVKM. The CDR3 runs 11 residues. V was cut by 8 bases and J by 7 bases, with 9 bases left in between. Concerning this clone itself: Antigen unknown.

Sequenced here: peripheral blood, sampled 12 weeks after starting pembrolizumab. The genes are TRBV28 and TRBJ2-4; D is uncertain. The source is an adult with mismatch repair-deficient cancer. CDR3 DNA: TGTGCCAGCTGTACTGGGAACATTCAGTACTTC. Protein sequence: CASCTGNIQYF.